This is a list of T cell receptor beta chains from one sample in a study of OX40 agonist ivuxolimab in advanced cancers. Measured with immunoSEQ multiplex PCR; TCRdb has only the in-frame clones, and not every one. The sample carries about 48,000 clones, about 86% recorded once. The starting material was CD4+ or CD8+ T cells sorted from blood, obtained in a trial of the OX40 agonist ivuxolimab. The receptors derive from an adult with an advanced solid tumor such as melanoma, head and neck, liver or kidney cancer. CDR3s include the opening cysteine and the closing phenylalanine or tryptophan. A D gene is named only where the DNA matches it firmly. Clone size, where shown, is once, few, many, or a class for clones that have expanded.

CDR3: CASSELTGGWTDTQYF
DNA: TGTGCCAGCAGTGAGTTGACAGGGGGCTGGACAGATACGCAGTATTTT
J: TRBJ2-3
size: NA
V: TRBV2
D: TRBD1

CDR3: CASSISLAGPGQFF
DNA: TGTGCCAGTAGTATATCACTAGCGGGACCCGGGCAGTTCTTC
J: TRBJ2-1
size: NA
V: TRBV19
D: TRBD2

CDR3: CASSLSDTGELFF
DNA: TGTGCCAGCAGTTTATCGGACACCGGGGAGCTGTTTTTT
J: TRBJ2-2
size: NA
V: TRBV27
D: NA

CDR3: CASSGTGVGGANVLTF
DNA: TGTGCCAGTAGTGGGACAGGGGTAGGTGGGGCCAACGTCCTGACTTTC
J: TRBJ2-6
size: NA
V: TRBV19
D: TRBD1

CDR3: CASSLNPGLGNEQYF
DNA: TGTGCCAGCAGCTTAAATCCAGGGTTGGGAAACGAGCAGTACTTC
J: TRBJ2-7
size: NA
V: TRBV7-2
D: NA

CDR3: CAISDTGTGGSYEQYF
DNA: TGTGCCATCAGTGATACCGGGACAGGGGGCTCGTACGAGCAGTACTTC
J: TRBJ2-7
size: NA
V: TRBV10-3
D: TRBD1

CDR3: CASSSVRGGSGNTIYF
DNA: TGTGCCAGCAGCTCCGTCAGGGGGGGCTCTGGAAACACCATATATTTT
J: TRBJ1-3
size: NA
V: TRBV11-3
D: TRBD1

CDR3: CASRWTDERGRSEAFF
DNA: TGTGCCAGCAGATGGACAGACGAACGGGGGCGATCTGAAGCTTTCTTT
J: TRBJ1-1
size: NA
V: TRBV28
D: NA

CDR3: CASSSTGYHTEAFF
DNA: TGTGCCAGCAGCTCTACAGGGTATCACACTGAAGCTTTCTTT
J: TRBJ1-1
size: NA
V: TRBV7-9
D: NA

CDR3: CASSLSSGTYEQYF
DNA: TGTGCCAGCAGCTTGTCTAGCGGGACCTACGAGCAGTACTTC
J: TRBJ2-7
size: NA
V: TRBV5-6
D: TRBD2

CDR3: CASSVDHAAGALYNEQFF
DNA: TGTGCCAGCAGCGTAGATCATGCGGCGGGGGCCCTATACAATGAGCAGTTCTTC
J: TRBJ2-1
size: once
V: TRBV9
D: NA

CDR3: CAISAIGRTAVTEQYF
DNA: TGTGCCATCAGTGCAATTGGACGGACGGCGGTGACTGAGCAGTACTTC
J: TRBJ2-7
size: NA
V: TRBV10-3
D: NA

CDR3: CASSYARTGNTEAFF
DNA: TGTGCCAGCAGTTACGCCCGGACGGGGAACACTGAAGCTTTCTTT
J: TRBJ1-1
size: NA
V: TRBV6-5
D: NA

CDR3: CASSLGGLVYEQYF
DNA: TGCGCCAGCAGCTTGGGGGGACTAGTCTACGAGCAGTACTTC
J: TRBJ2-7
size: NA
V: TRBV5-1
D: TRBD2

CDR3: CASSFGLAGVWDGELFF
DNA: TGTGCCAGCAGCTTCGGGCTAGCGGGAGTCTGGGACGGGGAGCTGTTTTTT
J: TRBJ2-2
size: NA
V: TRBV13
D: TRBD2

CDR3: CASSVTAVYGYTF
DNA: TGTGCCAGCAGTGTGACGGCTGTTTATGGCTACACCTTC
J: TRBJ1-2
size: NA
V: TRBV27
D: NA

CDR3: CASSQGDSNQPQHF
DNA: TGCGCCAGCAGCCAAGGGGACAGTAATCAGCCCCAGCATTTT
J: TRBJ1-5
size: NA
V: TRBV4-1
D: TRBD1

CDR3: CASTQGSAEAFF
DNA: TGTGCCAGCACCCAGGGCTCGGCTGAAGCTTTCTTT
J: TRBJ1-1
size: NA
V: TRBV7-8
D: NA

CDR3: CASSQRGGGSVIYGYTF
DNA: TGTGCCAGCAGCCAACGGGGAGGGGGAAGTGTTATCTATGGCTACACCTTC
J: TRBJ1-2
size: NA
V: TRBV9
D: NA

CDR3: CSVVGAGGKRGYTF
DNA: TGCAGCGTTGTGGGGGCAGGGGGCAAGCGGGGCTACACCTTC
J: TRBJ1-2
size: NA
V: TRBV29-1
D: TRBD1

CDR3: CAISESGRSNQPQHF
DNA: TGTGCCATCAGTGAGTCGGGCAGAAGCAATCAGCCCCAGCATTTT
J: TRBJ1-5
size: few
V: TRBV10-3
D: NA

CDR3: CASSGRTGEMTEAFF
DNA: TGTGCCAGCAGCGGACGGACAGGGGAAATGACTGAAGCTTTCTTT
J: TRBJ1-1
size: NA
V: TRBV9
D: TRBD1

CDR3: CASSEWSTSEQFF
DNA: TGTGCCAGCAGTGAATGGAGTACGAGTGAGCAGTTCTTC
J: TRBJ2-1
size: NA
V: TRBV2
D: NA

CDR3: CASSTRDRENIQYF
DNA: TGTGCCAGCAGCACCCGGGACAGAGAAAACATTCAGTACTTC
J: TRBJ2-4
size: once
V: TRBV11-3
D: TRBD1

CDR3: CATSRDRNGEKLFF
DNA: TGTGCCACCAGCAGAGACAGAAATGGGGAAAAACTGTTTTTT
J: TRBJ1-4
size: NA
V: TRBV15
D: NA

CDR3: CASRTGGREPQHF
DNA: TGTGCCAGCAGGACAGGGGGGAGGGAGCCCCAGCATTTT
J: TRBJ1-5
size: NA
V: TRBV19
D: TRBD1

CDR3: CASATGFNQPQHF
DNA: TGTGCCAGCGCCACGGGTTTTAATCAGCCCCAGCATTTT
J: TRBJ1-5
size: NA
V: TRBV19
D: NA

CDR3: CASSTLREGRFKPQHF
DNA: TGTGCCAGTAGTACGCTCCGGGAGGGGAGGTTTAAGCCCCAGCATTTT
J: TRBJ1-5
size: NA
V: TRBV19
D: NA

CDR3: CAINGDSYNEQFF
DNA: TGTGCCATTAATGGGGATTCCTACAATGAGCAGTTCTTC
J: TRBJ2-1
size: NA
V: TRBV10-3
D: NA

CDR3: CASSFSNFINEQFF
DNA: TGTGCCAGCAGTTTCTCTAATTTTATCAATGAGCAGTTCTTC
J: TRBJ2-1
size: NA
V: TRBV27
D: NA

CDR3: CAISESRENTEAFF
DNA: TGTGCCATCAGTGAGTCAAGGGAGAACACTGAAGCTTTCTTT
J: TRBJ1-1
size: NA
V: TRBV10-3
D: NA

CDR3: CASSLDRNTEAFF
DNA: TGTGCCAGCAGTTTAGACAGAAACACTGAAGCTTTCTTT
J: TRBJ1-1
size: NA
V: TRBV27
D: NA

CDR3: CASSQVERGAGTQYF
DNA: TGCGCCAGCAGCCAAGTGGAACGGGGGGCCGGGACCCAGTACTTC
J: TRBJ2-5
size: NA
V: TRBV4-1
D: NA

CDR3: CASSLRGPIYYYYYEQYF
DNA: TGTGCCAGCAGTTTACGGGGACCTATTTACTACTACTACTACGAGCAGTACTTC
J: TRBJ2-7
size: NA
V: TRBV28
D: NA

CDR3: CASSYSGGQGVDTQYF
DNA: TGTGCCAGCAGTTACTCGGGGGGCCAAGGTGTGGATACGCAGTATTTT
J: TRBJ2-3
size: NA
V: TRBV6-5
D: NA

CDR3: CASSNRWSNTEAFF
DNA: TGTGCCAGCAGCAATAGGTGGTCGAACACTGAAGCTTTCTTT
J: TRBJ1-1
size: NA
V: TRBV9
D: NA

CDR3: CASSPQRRDTYGYTF
DNA: TGCGCCAGCAGCCCCCAAAGGCGGGACACGTATGGCTACACCTTC
J: TRBJ1-2
size: NA
V: TRBV4-3
D: NA

CDR3: CASSSPRTGGGADTQYF
DNA: TGTGCCAGCAGCTCCCCTCGGACGGGGGGCGGTGCAGATACGCAGTATTTT
J: TRBJ2-3
size: few
V: TRBV11-3
D: NA

CDR3: CASSSFFRTGGSYNEQFF
DNA: TGTGCCAGCAGCTCATTCTTTCGGACAGGGGGATCCTACAATGAGCAGTTCTTC
J: TRBJ2-1
size: NA
V: TRBV7-3
D: TRBD1

CDR3: CASSSISTDTQYF
DNA: TGTGCCAGCAGCTCCATCTCCACAGATACGCAGTATTTT
J: TRBJ2-3
size: NA
V: TRBV11-3
D: NA

CDR3: CASSVEAGTSNTGELFF
DNA: TGTGCCAGCAGCGTCGAAGCCGGGACATCCAACACCGGGGAGCTGTTTTTT
J: TRBJ2-2
size: NA
V: TRBV9
D: NA

CDR3: CAWSAEQGGYTF
DNA: TGTGCCTGGAGTGCGGAACAGGGGGGCTACACCTTC
J: TRBJ1-2
size: medium-sized
V: TRBV30
D: TRBD1

CDR3: CASSQGGAWFF
DNA: TGTGCCAGCAGCCAAGGTGGGGCTTGGTTCTTC
J: TRBJ2-1
size: few
V: TRBV4-2
D: NA

CDR3: CSVSPPTGLVYGYTF
DNA: TGCAGCGTGTCCCCCCCGACAGGACTAGTCTATGGCTACACCTTC
J: TRBJ1-2
size: NA
V: TRBV29-1
D: NA

CDR3: CASSFDRSLMNTEAFF
DNA: TGTGCCAGCAGTTTTGACAGATCCTTGATGAACACTGAAGCTTTCTTT
J: TRBJ1-1
size: NA
V: TRBV2
D: NA

CDR3: CARSKGQGKEETQYF
DNA: TGTGCCAGAAGCAAGGGACAGGGGAAAGAAGAGACCCAGTACTTC
J: TRBJ2-5
size: NA
V: TRBV5-3
D: TRBD1

CDR3: CASSPPGQAYEQYF
DNA: TGTGCCAGCAGCCCGCCGGGACAGGCCTACGAGCAGTACTTC
J: TRBJ2-7
size: NA
V: TRBV7-9
D: TRBD1

CDR3: CASSLENQGLETQYF
DNA: TGCGCCAGCAGCTTGGAAAACCAGGGTTTAGAGACCCAGTACTTC
J: TRBJ2-5
size: NA
V: TRBV5-1
D: NA

CDR3: CASSPRTSYNEQFF
DNA: TGTGCCAGCAGCCCGCGGACAAGCTACAATGAGCAGTTCTTC
J: TRBJ2-1
size: NA
V: TRBV9
D: NA

CDR3: CASGLTPGQPEETQYF
DNA: TGTGCTAGTGGTTTGACCCCGGGACAGCCAGAAGAGACCCAGTACTTC
J: TRBJ2-5
size: NA
V: TRBV12-5
D: TRBD1

CDR3: CASGDRVDEKLFF
DNA: TGTGCCAGCGGGGACAGGGTCGATGAAAAACTGTTTTTT
J: TRBJ1-4
size: NA
V: TRBV9
D: TRBD1

CDR3: CASVPGGPYNEQFF
DNA: TGTGCCAGCGTCCCTGGGGGGCCTTACAATGAGCAGTTCTTC
J: TRBJ2-1
size: NA
V: TRBV27
D: NA